This T cell receptor (beta chain) appears in the sequencing data of a study of T-cell reconstitution after alpha-beta-depleted transplantation in children. Unique molecular identifiers were incorporated during preparation of the TCRbeta library. TCRdb analysed the PCR reads with MiXCR anew, one entry per CDR3 protein. The table has roughly 300,000 distinct CDR3 sequences, approximately 10% seen once; the top ten hold around 22%. This clonotype showed up many times. Its specificity is unknown. General study points: The study reportedly traced alpha-beta T cells about two months after transplant to several hundred expanded graft clones. A year had passed since transplant, and T-cell counts and diversity by then came mostly from newly produced T cells. Surviving recipient T cells and thymic progenitors accounted for the high day-60 TCRbeta diversity observed in some patients.

In germline, CDR1 is SGDLS, CDR2 YYNGEE. V gave up 2 bases and J gave up 2 bases; unmatched junction bases: 3. This CDR3 comprises 16 residues. The chain has TRBV9 and TRBJ2-3, with 12 bases aligning to TRBD2. This TCR derives from a male patient under 10 years old who had a stem cell transplant for chronic granulomatous disease, so the T cells may come from the graft donor. Here the sequenced sample was peripheral blood, taken 180 days after TCRalphabeta/CD19-depleted stem cell transplant. The CDR3 loop is CASSVLAGGVTDTQYF. CDR3 DNA: TGTGCCAGCAGCGTGCTAGCGGGAGGGGTCACAGATACGCAGTATTTT. Together with reference TRBV9 and TRBJ2-3, the CDR3 gives the full variable domain: DSGVTQTPKHLITATGQRVTLRCSPRSGDLSVYWYQQSLDQGLQFLIQYYNGEERAKGNILERFSAQQFPDLHSELNLSSLELGDSALYFCASSVLAGGVTDTQYFGPGTRLTVL.